This T cell receptor beta chain came from a study of post-analysis software for immune sequencing data. Study-wide results and caveats: Patients carried a few TRBV segments more frequently than controls did, and TRBV5-6, TRBV5-1 and TRBV20-1 were among them. Batch-mates among the samples co-clustered strongly by F measure. A significant reduction in normalized Chao1 diversity was observed in multiple sclerosis patients versus controls.

Details on this clonotype: Its antigen is still unknown.

TCR beta cDNA libraries included unique molecular identifiers. TCRdb analysed the PCR reads with MiXCR anew, one entry per CDR3 protein. The sample contains about 770,000 distinct CDR3 sequences, 35% to 55% of which appear only once. Deletions cut 5 bases from V and 0 bases from J, with 20 bases between. Germline loops: CDR1 LGHNT, CDR2 FRNRAP. The CDR3 length is 19 residues. The sample comprised blood. The rearrangement joins TRBV12-5 to TRBJ2-6, with a weak D call TRBD1 (5 bases). This clonotype originated in a girl aged 10-17 years with multiple sclerosis. The CDR3 reads CASGTNPDRASSGANVLTF. CDR3 sequence (DNA): TGTGCTAGTGGTACCAACCCCGACAGAGCTTCCTCTGGGGCCAACGTCCTGACTTTC.